These T cell receptor beta chains were read from a single sample in a study of beta chain features in type 1 diabetes. Measured with immunoSEQ multiplex PCR; TCRdb has only the in-frame clones, and not every one. The table lists 350,000 or so clones, about 19% of them singletons. Material for sequencing was naive CD4+ T cells from blood. These TCRs come from a woman under 30 in good health. Both conserved end residues are part of each CDR3. D genes are given only for firm matches. Clone size appears in some rows only: once, few, many, or a class for an expanded clone.

12	few	-	TRBV5-4	TRBJ2-1	CASSFDQGEQFF	TGTGCCAGCAGCTTCGATCAGGGAGAGCAGTTCTTC
13	few	-	TRBV29-1	TRBJ2-1	CSVGGGFYNEQFF	TGCAGCGTTGGTGGGGGGTTCTACAATGAGCAGTTCTTC
14	few	-	TRBV5-1	TRBJ1-1	CASSLDHVNTEAFF	TGCGCCAGCAGCTTGGATCATGTGAACACTGAAGCTTTCTTT
11	-	-	TRBV14	TRBJ2-7	CASSHGYEQYF	TGTGCCAGCAGCCACGGTTACGAGCAGTACTTC
14	-	-	TRBV5-1	TRBJ2-3	CASSPDRGTDTQYF	TGCGCCAGCAGCCCGGATCGGGGCACAGATACGCAGTATTTT
13	-	-	TRBV18	TRBJ1-1	CASSPVRDTEAFF	TGTGCCAGCTCACCAGTGAGGGACACTGAAGCTTTCTTT
17	-	TRBD2	TRBV9	TRBJ2-3	CASSVEPSGRSTDTQYF	TGTGCCAGCAGCGTAGAACCCAGCGGGAGGAGCACAGATACGCAGTATTTT
15	-	TRBD2	TRBV14	TRBJ2-1	CASSLVLAGGNEQFF	TGTGCCAGCAGCCTGGTCCTAGCGGGGGGGAATGAGCAGTTCTTC
16	-	-	TRBV23-1	TRBJ2-1	CASRQQGLNPYNEQFF	TGCGCCAGCAGGCAACAGGGACTAAACCCCTACAATGAGCAGTTCTTC
15	few	TRBD1	TRBV7-3	TRBJ2-3	CASSLKGASTDTQYF	TGTGCCAGCAGCTTAAAGGGGGCTAGCACAGATACGCAGTATTTT
12	few	-	TRBV25-1	TRBJ2-3	CATQGSPDTQYF	TGTGCGACGCAGGGGTCCCCAGATACGCAGTATTTT
12	-	-	TRBV7-2	TRBJ2-7	CASSPSTYEQYF	TGTGCCAGCAGCCCCAGTACCTACGAGCAGTACTTC
14	-	-	TRBV7-2	TRBJ2-3	CASSGLVSTDTQYF	TGTGCCAGCAGCGGTCTAGTTAGCACAGATACGCAGTATTTT
12	few	-	TRBV7-2	TRBJ1-5	CASSRDSQPQHF	TGTGCCAGCAGCCGAGATAGTCAGCCCCAGCATTTT
15	-	-	TRBV5-1	TRBJ2-7	CASSPEGPPDYEQYF	TGCGCCAGCAGCCCCGAGGGCCCGCCCGACTACGAGCAGTACTTC
14	-	TRBD1	TRBV30	TRBJ2-1	CAWSAPQGVHEQFF	TGTGCCTGGAGTGCCCCCCAGGGGGTCCATGAGCAGTTCTTC
13	few	-	TRBV30	TRBJ2-1	CAWRRSSYNEQFF	TGTGCCTGGAGAAGGAGCTCCTACAATGAGCAGTTCTTC
15	-	TRBD2	TRBV6-1	TRBJ2-1	CASNGGAGAYNEQFF	TGTGCCAGCAACGGGGGGGCAGGGGCCTACAATGAGCAGTTCTTC
14	-	-	TRBV7-9	TRBJ1-2	CASGRQDGGYGYTF	TGTGCCAGCGGCCGACAGGATGGGGGCTATGGCTACACCTTC
14	few	-	TRBV7-6	TRBJ2-1	CASSLGRRNNEQFF	TGTGCCAGCAGCTTAGGCCGCAGAAACAATGAGCAGTTCTTC
13	-	-	TRBV5-6	TRBJ1-2	CASSPGRGGGYTF	TGTGCCAGCAGCCCGGGGAGGGGAGGCGGCTACACCTTC
13	-	-	TRBV18	TRBJ2-3	CASSPPGGDTQYF	TGTGCCAGCTCACCTCCCGGTGGAGATACGCAGTATTTT
12	once	-	TRBV30	TRBJ1-2	CAWSEGSGGYTF	TGTGCCTGGAGTGAAGGTTCAGGGGGCTACACCTTC
14	-	-	TRBV30	TRBJ1-3	CAWETGRSGNTIYF	TGTGCCTGGGAGACAGGCCGCTCTGGAAACACCATATATTTT
12	few	-	TRBV11-2	TRBJ2-1	CASSHIRGQRFF	TGTGCCAGCAGCCACATCCGTGGTCAGCGGTTCTTC
14	-	-	TRBV6-5	TRBJ1-1	CASTYRGGESEAFF	TGTGCCAGCACCTATCGGGGAGGAGAATCTGAAGCTTTCTTT
15	-	-	TRBV28	TRBJ1-2	CASSLGQGRTYGYTF	TGTGCCAGCAGTTTAGGGCAGGGGAGAACCTATGGCTACACCTTC
13	-	TRBD2	TRBV30	TRBJ2-5	CAGNPGGVETQYF	TGTGCCGGGAACCCCGGGGGGGTGGAGACCCAGTACTTC
13	-	-	TRBV30	TRBJ1-2	CAWSASRLYGYTF	TGTGCCTGGAGTGCGAGCAGGCTCTATGGCTACACCTTC
15	few	TRBD1	TRBV4-1	TRBJ1-5	CASSQPDRDNQPQHF	TGCGCCAGCAGCCAACCCGACAGGGACAATCAGCCCCAGCATTTT
13	-	-	TRBV5-4	TRBJ2-7	CASSSTSSYEQYF	TGTGCCAGCAGCTCTACTAGCTCCTACGAGCAGTACTTC
16	-	-	TRBV4-3	TRBJ2-2	CASSQDRGLDSGELFF	TGCGCCAGCAGCCAAGACCGGGGATTGGACTCCGGGGAGCTGTTTTTT
15	few	-	TRBV4-3	TRBJ1-6	CASRQGPSYNSPLHF	TGCGCCAGCAGGCAGGGGCCCTCCTATAATTCACCCCTCCACTTT
13	-	-	TRBV27	TRBJ1-1	CASSFIQNTEAFF	TGTGCCAGCAGTTTCATACAGAACACTGAAGCTTTCTTT
13	-	-	TRBV6-4	TRBJ1-2	CASKRTGFAGYTF	TGTGCCAGCAAGAGAACAGGGTTCGCGGGCTACACCTTC
19	-	-	TRBV14	TRBJ2-6	CASSRTQGSRLSGANVLTF	TGTGCCAGCAGCAGGACGCAGGGGTCGCGTCTCTCTGGGGCCAACGTCCTGACTTTC
17	once	TRBD1	TRBV19	TRBJ2-7	CAIPSGTGGGRPYEQYF	TGTGCCATTCCCTCCGGGACAGGGGGTGGTCGGCCCTACGAGCAGTACTTC
13	few	-	TRBV30	TRBJ2-5	CAWSVRRRGVQYF	TGTGCCTGGAGTGTACGACGACGGGGAGTCCAGTACTTC
18	once	TRBD2	TRBV4-1	TRBJ2-3	CASSQDGGPSGSSNTQYF	TGCGCCAGCAGCCAAGATGGGGGACCTAGCGGGAGTTCAAATACGCAGTATTTT
15	-	-	TRBV7-9	TRBJ2-1	CASSQVGGSYNEQFF	TGTGCCAGCAGCCAGGTGGGGGGCTCCTACAATGAGCAGTTCTTC